This T cell receptor (beta chain) was identified during a study of STAT3 mutations in large granular lymphocyte leukemia. Regarding the study as a whole: At least one immunodominant TCR beta clonotype appeared in every T-cell large granular lymphocyte leukemia patient.

CDR1 is SGHDT, CDR2 YYEEEE, per germline. This CDR3 contains 17 residues. J was trimmed by 4 bases and V by 1 base; bases with no gene match: 14. The repertoire was sequenced with immunoSEQ multiplex PCR; TCRdb's copy has only in-frame clones and lacks some. This repertoire shows about 4,300 clones, under 55% found once; its top ten account for around 80%. Notes on this clone: What it binds is not known.

The chain recombines TRBV5-6 with TRBJ2-7, with 7 bases that match TRBD1. Material for sequencing was peripheral blood mononuclear cells. The source of this sequence is a man aged 60 to 69 with T-cell large granular lymphocyte leukemia. Some clones in this sample may be carry-over from other donors' samples. The CDR3 coding sequence is TGTGCCAGCAGCTTGTACTTTGGGGGACAGCATCGTTACGAGCAGTACGTC. Amino acids: CASSLYFGGQHRYEQYV.